This TCR beta chain was observed in a study of CD4 T cells in relation to SARS-CoV-2 and coronaviruses. Study-wide context: The restricting HLA molecule for shared crossreactive spike epitopes was mapped. Study-wide results and limits: Crossreactivity was assessed only for spike protein, not other viral proteins.

Naive and memory CD4+ T cell DNA was deep-sequenced without culture. Sequencing was performed with immunoSEQ multiplex PCR; in TCRdb, only in-frame clones are kept and a portion is missing. The data show roughly 57,000 clones, just over 85% seen once. Before the COVID-19 pandemic, during about 2011-2019, CD4+ T cells were taken from unexposed donors. As concerns this clone: What it binds is unknown.

The CDR3 has 16 residues. CDR1 and CDR2 (germline): MGHRA, YSYEKL. V was clipped by 0 bases and J by 5 bases, with 14 bases between them. This sequence was found in a human donor in good health. The specimen was memory CD4+ T cells from PBMCs. The genes are TRBV4-1 and TRBJ2-1; D remains unclear. This CDR3 reads CASSQEWTPEHNEQFF. DNA for the CDR3: TGCGCCAGCAGCCAAGAGTGGACCCCGGAACACAATGAGCAGTTCTTC.